This T cell receptor (beta chain) comes out of a study of T-cell reconstitution after alpha-beta-depleted transplantation in children. Study findings and constraints: T-cell counts and diversity at one year following transplant were attributed mainly to newly produced T cells. There were some patients whose high TCRbeta diversity at day 60 came from surviving recipient T cells and thymic progenitors. The origin of alpha-beta T cells about two months after transplant was reportedly several hundred expanded graft clones.

With regard to this clonotype: The antigen is not known.

Construction of the TCRbeta library involved unique molecular identifiers. MiXCR, applied by TCRdb to the PCR reads, yields one record per CDR3 protein. The sample shows 400,000 to 450,000 distinct CDR3 sequences, 43% of them seen only once. The CDR3 covers 16 residues. The germline gives CDR1 SGHRS, CDR2 YFSETQ. V lost 3 bases, J lost 2 bases, and 14 bases lay in between. The receptor was derived from a girl aged 2 to 9 with aplastic anemia, due to receive a stem cell transplant. The source was PBMCs, collected before TCRalphabeta/CD19-depleted stem cell transplant. V and J are TRBV5-1 and TRBJ2-2, with a possible D match to TRBD1 (6 bases). In DNA, the CDR3 is TGCGCCAGCAGCTACGGGCCGGGGACAAACACCGGGGAGCTGTTTTTT. Protein product: CASSYGPGTNTGELFF.